The 29 T cell receptor beta chains below all came from one sample that was sequenced in a study of blood T cell repertoires in COVID-19. Libraries were prepared by immunoSEQ multiplex PCR; TCRdb keeps only in-frame clonotypes and omits some of them. The sample carries 60,000 to 75,000 clones, approximately 89% recorded once. What was sequenced was peripheral blood. All receptors derive from a woman of 80 years or more with active or convalescent COVID-19.

The chain uses TRBV7-2 and TRBJ2-3, with no clear D. There are 18 residues in the CDR3. The V end was cut by 7 bases, the J end by 0 bases, with 23 bases between. Germline CDR1 is SGHTA and CDR2 is FQGNSA. This CDR3 is CASTPRRLPTTSTDTQYF. For the CDR3, the DNA is TGTGCCAGCACCCCACGGCGACTTCCTACCACTAGCACAGATACGCAGTATTTT.

The genes are TRBV2 and TRBJ1-3; 9 positions agree with TRBD1. Looked up from germline, CDR1 is SNHLY and CDR2 is FYNNEI. Trimming cost V 6 bases and J 1 base; bases outside gene matches: 10. The CDR3 length is 17 residues. In DNA form, the CDR3 reads TGTGCCAGCAGAGCGGGACAGGGAATAATATCTGGAAACACCATATATTTT. It is translated as CASRAGQGIISGNTIYF.

The rearrangement links TRBV7-2 to TRBJ1-4, with D unclear. Deletions cut 3 bases from V and 8 bases from J, with 13 bases between. The CDR3 extends over 14 amino acids. Germline V gene sequence: CDR1 SGHTA, CDR2 FQGNSA. The CDR3 DNA reads TGTGCCAGCAGCTTGGGTGTAGTGGGCGAAAAACTGTTTTTT. It specifies CASSLGVVGEKLFF.

This sequence joins TRBV7-2 and TRBJ2-6; 8 nucleotides align to TRBD2. V dropped 5 bases and J dropped 0; count of bases not matched to a gene: 0. Germline CDR1 reads SGHTA; CDR2 reads FQGNSA. The CDR3 has 15 amino acids. CDR3 loop: CASSRGGSGANVLTF. The CDR3 bases are TGTGCCAGCAGCCGGGGGGGCTCTGGGGCCAACGTCCTGACTTTC.

This clone was seen a handful of times. CDR3 sequence: CASSRQEAGELFF. The CDR3 nucleotides are TGTGCCAGCAGCCGACAGGAGGCAGGGGAGCTGTTTTTT. The chain carries TRBV3-1 (or the pseudogene TRBV3-2) and TRBJ2-2, with D maybe TRBD1 (6 bases). CDR1 and CDR2 from the germline V gene are LGHDT and YNNKEL (reference sequence). V was shortened by 4 bases and J by 8 bases, with 11 bases between the two germline ends. This CDR3 spans 13 amino acids.

The chain has TRBV5-6 and TRBJ1-1, with TRBD1 as a possible D gene (5 bases). Germline V gives CDR1 SGHDT, CDR2 YYEEEE. CDR3 length equals 16 residues. With 5 bases removed from V and 0 bases from J, the gap between germline ends came to 17 bases. CDR3 bases: TGTGCCAGCAGTTGGGACGGGGGACTCATGAACACTGAAGCTTTCTTT. It yields the protein CASSWDGGLMNTEAFF.

The chain recombines TRBV6-2 or TRBV6-3 with TRBJ2-5, with a possible D match to TRBD2 (7 bases). V was trimmed by 4 bases and J by 1 base, leaving 10 bases between them. Per germline, CDR1 MNHEY and CDR2 SVGEGT. This CDR3 spans 14 amino acids. The CDR3 DNA reads as TGTGCCAGCAGTTGGGGGGGCGTCCAAGAGACCCAGTACTTC. It is translated as CASSWGGVQETQYF.

The chain joins TRBV2 to TRBJ2-7; 7 nucleotides match TRBD1. In germline, CDR1 is SNHLY, CDR2 FYNNEI. Unmatched junction bases numbered 2, after V lost 6 bases and J lost 3 bases. This CDR3 is 12 amino acids long. The CDR3 spells CASRRQGYEQYF. The CDR3 DNA reads TGTGCCAGCAGACGACAGGGCTACGAGCAGTACTTC.

J is TRBJ2-6 and V is TRBV6-6, with 7 bases aligning to TRBD2. After removal of 2 bases from V and 4 bases from J, the junction contained 2 bases not matched to a gene. The CDR3 is made up of 15 amino acids. CDR1 MNHNY and CDR2 SVGAGI come from the germline V gene (reference sequence). This chain's CDR3 is CASSYAGDGANVLTF. The CDR3 nucleotides are TGTGCCAGCAGTTACGCGGGGGACGGGGCCAACGTCCTGACTTTC.

The V gene is TRBV7-6, the J gene TRBJ2-5; D call uncertain. Trimming removed 5 bases from V and 4 bases from J, with 14 bases in between. The CDR3 has 14 residues. Per germline, CDR1 SGHVS and CDR2 FNYEAQ. The CDR3 reads CASSPSGRLETQYF. The CDR3 nucleotides are TGTGCCAGCAGCCCCTCTGGTAGACTAGAGACCCAGTACTTC.

The chain combines TRBV10-3 with TRBJ2-5, with TRBD1 identical over 9 bases. The CDR3 runs 15 residues. V shed 6 bases, J shed 5 bases, and the junction held 10 bases outside the gene matches. The germline V gene encodes CDR1 ENHRY and CDR2 SYGVKD. The CDR3 DNA is TGTGCCATCAGCCCCGGGACAGGGACTTCTGAGACCCAGTACTTC. Amino acid sequence: CAISPGTGTSETQYF.

This clone occurred once. The chain combines TRBV5-1 with TRBJ1-1, with D hard to call. The germline V gene encodes CDR1 SGHRS and CDR2 YFSETQ. This CDR3 is built from 15 residues. The ends were cut back, 0 bases at V and 3 bases at J, with 12 bases in the middle. The DNA of the CDR3 is TGCGCCAGCAGCTTGGCCGGGGTGTCGGACACTGAAGCTTTCTTT. Amino acids: CASSLAGVSDTEAFF.

This chain joins TRBV19 and TRBJ1-4, with D maybe TRBD1 (6 bases). V was cut by 6 bases and J by 10 bases, with 9 bases left in between. CDR1 and CDR2 (germline): LNHDA, SQIVND (reference sequence). The CDR3 totals 11 residues. CDR3 protein: CASSGTRKLFF. Here the CDR3 DNA reads TGTGCCAGTAGCGGGACACGAAAACTGTTTTTT.

V gene TRBV5-1 combines with J gene TRBJ2-3, with 8 positions matching TRBD1. CDR1 is SGHRS and CDR2 is YFSETQ in the germline V gene. This CDR3 has 16 amino acids. J gave up 4 bases and V 4 bases, and 11 bases lay outside the gene matches. CDR3 sequence: CASSAIKQGVADTQYF. The CDR3 region has the DNA TGCGCCAGCAGCGCAATCAAACAGGGGGTGGCAGATACGCAGTATTTT.

J is TRBJ2-2 and V is TRBV7-2; TRBD2 might be the D (6 bases). V lost 5 bases to trimming and J lost 7 bases, with 11 bases between them. There are 13 residues in the CDR3. Germline CDR1 and CDR2: SGHTA and FQGNSA. CDR3: CASSLRGLGELFF. The CDR3 DNA reads as TGTGCCAGCAGCCTGCGGGGCCTCGGGGAGCTGTTTTTT.

This clone has just one count. This chain connects TRBV27 to TRBJ1-5; D possibly corresponds to TRBD1 (6 bases). The CDR3 sequence is 15 residues long. V shed 5 bases and J shed 7 bases, with 18 bases lying between them. The V gene's germline CDR1 is MNHEY and CDR2 SMNVEV (reference sequence). For the CDR3, the DNA is TGTGCCAGCAGTCTCCAAGGACAGAAAAGCCAGCCCCAGCATTTT. Translated: CASSLQGQKSQPQHF.

The chain combines TRBV30 with TRBJ1-4, with D hard to call. Germline loops: CDR1 GTSNPN, CDR2 SVGIG (reference sequence). V was cut by 3 bases and J by 8 bases, with 4 bases left in between. This CDR3 comprises 10 residues. CDR3 region: CAWRGEKLFF. CDR3 in DNA: TGTGCCTGGAGGGGCGAAAAACTGTTTTTT.

This chain uses TRBV24-1 with TRBJ1-5; perhaps TRBD1 as D (5 bases). This CDR3 comprises 13 residues. V lost 4 bases, J lost 7 bases, and 10 bases lay in between. Germline-derived CDR1 and CDR2 are KGHDR and SFDVKD. CDR3 protein: CATSERGGQPQHF. The DNA of the CDR3 is TGTGCCACCAGTGAGCGGGGCGGGCAGCCCCAGCATTTT.

The chain couples TRBV6-1 to TRBJ1-4; D is uncertain. V lost 1 base to trimming and J lost 8 bases, with 14 bases between them. Germline values: CDR1 MNHNS, CDR2 SASEGT. This CDR3 spans 15 amino acids. The CDR3 sequence: CASSEVGRLWEKLFF. The CDR3, as DNA: TGTGCCAGCAGTGAAGTGGGCCGGCTCTGGGAAAAACTGTTTTTT.

The rearrangement links TRBV24-1 to TRBJ2-1, with D uncertain. V lost 0 bases and J lost 0, with 8 bases in between. This CDR3 spans 16 amino acids. Looked up from germline, CDR1 is KGHDR and CDR2 is SFDVKD. The CDR3 sequence is CATSDLGYSSYNEQFF. The CDR3 nucleotides are TGTGCCACCAGTGATTTGGGTTACAGCTCCTACAATGAGCAGTTCTTC.

The V call is TRBV6-6, the J call TRBJ1-1; D is possibly TRBD1 (6 bases). CDR1 is MNHNY, CDR2 SVGAGI, per germline (reference sequence). There are 12 residues in the CDR3. The germline V and J ends were trimmed by 11 bases and 1 base, with 11 bases remaining between them. The CDR3 DNA follows: TGTGCCGCCGGGGGGCCGAACACTGAAGCTTTCTTT. Translating gives CAAGGPNTEAFF.

The V call is TRBV5-6, the J call TRBJ1-2; the match to TRBD1 covers 10 bases. Germline V gene sequence: CDR1 SGHDT, CDR2 YYEEEE. With V trimmed by 4 bases and J by 4 bases, 10 bases remained unmatched. CDR3 length: 16 residues. The CDR3 spells CASSPGTGALGYGYTF. CDR3 in DNA: TGTGCCAGCAGCCCCGGGACAGGGGCCCTGGGCTATGGCTACACCTTC. The full variable domain, with the rest looked up from reference TRBV5-6 and TRBJ1-2, is DAGVTQSPTHLIKTRGQQVTLRCSPKSGHDTVSWYQQALGQGPQFIFQYYEEEERQRGNFPDRFSGHQFPNYSSELNVNALLLGDSALYLCASSPGTGALGYGYTFGSGTRLTVV.

The chain joins TRBV30 to TRBJ1-4; possible D gene TRBD1, 6 bases. Germline V gene data show CDR1 as GTSNPN and CDR2 as SVGIG (reference sequence). The CDR3 is made up of 13 amino acids. With 3 bases removed from V and 7 bases from J, the gap between germline ends came to 12 bases. CDR3 coding DNA: TGTGCCTGGAGCCGGAAAGGGGGTGAAAAACTGTTTTTT. This gives the protein CAWSRKGGEKLFF.

The CDR3 nucleotides are TGTGCCTGGGGCCCCGGCGGGCGAGAAAAACTGTTTTTT. It is translated as CAWGPGGREKLFF. The chain couples TRBV30 to TRBJ1-4; D is unresolved. V gave up 5 bases and J gave up 8 bases, with 15 bases separating them. There are 13 residues in the CDR3. Per germline, CDR1 GTSNPN and CDR2 SVGIG (reference sequence).

This clone has only a few counts. J is TRBJ1-5 and V is TRBV6-5, with D maybe TRBD1 (5 bases). This CDR3 comprises 13 residues. Trimming pared 7 bases from V and 5 bases from J, leaving 12 bases between. Germline CDR1 and CDR2: MNHEY and SVGAGI. CDR3 nucleotide sequence: TGTGCCAGCACGACGGGCAGGGATCAGCCCCAGCATTTT. This codes for CASTTGRDQPQHF.

The V call is TRBV19, the J call TRBJ1-2, with 7 bases lining up with TRBD1. CDR1 is LNHDA and CDR2 is SQIVND in the germline V gene (reference sequence). The V and J ends lost 5 bases and 4 bases, in that order; junction bases with no gene match: 4. The CDR3 spans 13 residues. The CDR3 DNA reads as TGTGCCAGTAGTCAAGGACAGGTCTATGGCTACACCTTC. Residues: CASSQGQVYGYTF.

This rearrangement joins TRBV5-1 to TRBJ1-4; D not certain. With 0 bases removed from V and 5 bases from J, the gap between germline ends came to 11 bases. Germline V lookup: CDR1 SGHRS, CDR2 YFSETQ. The CDR3 has 15 residues. The CDR3 sequence: CASSLELGGNEKLFF. CDR3 DNA: TGCGCCAGCAGCTTGGAGCTCGGAGGGAATGAAAAACTGTTTTTT.

The table lists this clone with a few counts. This sequence joins TRBV11-2 and TRBJ2-5; a possible D gene is TRBD2 (5 bases). CDR1 is SGHAT, CDR2 FQNNGV, per germline. The ends were cut back, 5 bases at V and 4 bases at J, with 17 bases in the middle. This CDR3 is 15 amino acids long. CDR3 in DNA: TGTGCCAGCAGCGACCGTCCCACTAGTTCAGAGACCCAGTACTTC. This translates into CASSDRPTSSETQYF.

V and J are TRBV10-1 and TRBJ1-1, with TRBD1 as a possible D gene (5 bases). The CDR3 has 11 amino acids. V lost 8 bases to trimming and J lost 4 bases, with 8 bases between them. Germline V gives CDR1 WNHNN, CDR2 SYGVQD (reference sequence). The CDR3 nucleotides read TGCGCCAGCCGGGGGTTCACTGAAGCTTTCTTT. Its protein product is CASRGFTEAFF.